Listed below are T cell receptor beta chains from one sample, sequenced in a study of T cell responses to AZD1222 COVID-19 vaccine. Generated by immunoSEQ multiplex PCR, the TCRdb table keeps only in-frame clones and is missing some. The data show under 200,000 clones, approximately 90% seen once. Sequenced material: peripheral blood, taken on day 0 of AZD1222 vaccination. All receptors derive from an adult in good health. The CDR3 runs from the conserved cysteine through the conserved F or W. Fields, in order: CDR3 length, V gene, clone size, J gene, D gene, CDR3 DNA, CDR3 protein. D genes are given only for firm matches. A row's size may be missing; if present it is once, few, many or a size class.

>13|TRBV24-1|.|TRBJ1-2|TRBD1
TGTGCCACCAGTGAGACAGGGAACTATGGCTACACCTTC
CATSETGNYGYTF
>12|TRBV10-3|.|TRBJ1-2|.
TGTGCCAGGACCTACGGGGCGAATGGCTACACCTTC
CARTYGANGYTF
>17|TRBV2|.|TRBJ1-1|.
TGTGCCAGCAGGGGGGCCGGACTTTTAATCGGGAACACTGAAGCTTTCTTT
CASRGAGLLIGNTEAFF
>14|TRBV7-8|.|TRBJ1-3|TRBD1
TGTGCCAGCAGCTTGGACAGGGCTGGAAACACCATATATTTT
CASSLDRAGNTIYF
>17|TRBV4-3|.|TRBJ2-1|.
TGCGCCAGCAGCCAACCACACAGAGGGGGGGCTGACAATGAGCAGTTCTTC
CASSQPHRGGADNEQFF
>18|TRBV9|.|TRBJ2-5|TRBD2
TGTGCCAGCAGCCCGAGAGGTAGTAGCGGGGGAACCCAAGAGACCCAGTACTTC
CASSPRGSSGGTQETQYF
>15|TRBV28|.|TRBJ2-7|TRBD1
TGTGCCAGCACCCCGGGACAGGGAGGGTCCTACGAGCAGTACTTC
CASTPGQGGSYEQYF
>13|TRBV6-5|.|TRBJ1-5|.
TGTGCCAGCAGCCGACTGCAAAATCAGCCCCAGCATTTT
CASSRLQNQPQHF
>17|TRBV9|.|TRBJ1-1|.
TGTGCCAGCAGCCCACAAAACACCGGAGTTGGGGTCACTGAAGCTTTCTTT
CASSPQNTGVGVTEAFF
>13|TRBV12-3/TRBV12-4|once|TRBJ1-5|.
TGTGCCAGCAGTTTATTGGGGAATCAGCCCCAGCATTTT
CASSLLGNQPQHF
>13|TRBV2|.|TRBJ2-7|TRBD2
TGTGCCAGCAGTGGGACTAGCGGGGGCGAGCAGTACTTC
CASSGTSGGEQYF
>17|TRBV18|few|TRBJ1-1|.
TGTGCCAGCTCACCAAACTCCTTACAGGCCTTGAACACTGAAGCTTTCTTT
CASSPNSLQALNTEAFF
>12|TRBV24-1|.|TRBJ2-3|.
TGTGCCACCAGTTCACACACAGATACGCAGTATTTT
CATSSHTDTQYF
>14|TRBV11-3|.|TRBJ2-7|TRBD1
TGTGCCAGCAGCTTAGGGGGACAGGGTTATGAGCAGTACTTC
CASSLGGQGYEQYF
>13|TRBV2|.|TRBJ2-7|.
TGTGCCAGCATGGAGGGATCCTCCTACGAGCAGTACTTC
CASMEGSSYEQYF
>14|TRBV7-2|.|TRBJ1-2|.
TGTGCCAGCAGCTTAAATACCCACCTGGAGGGCTACACCTTC
CASSLNTHLEGYTF
>17|TRBV4-1|.|TRBJ1-5|.
TGCGCCAGCAGCCATTCCCTGGGGCAGGGTAGGAATCAGCCCCAGCATTTT
CASSHSLGQGRNQPQHF
>19|TRBV10-3|.|TRBJ1-5|.
TGTGCCATCAAGGGGGGAACAGGGTCGGTATCTTGGAGCAATCAGCCCCAGCATTTT
CAIKGGTGSVSWSNQPQHF
>17|TRBV7-9|.|TRBJ1-1|.
TGTGCCAGCAGCTTAGAAGGGGATACCCTCCAAAACACTGAAGCTTTCTTT
CASSLEGDTLQNTEAFF
>14|TRBV28|.|TRBJ1-1|TRBD1
TGTGCCAGCAGTTACGACAGGGTAGGGACTGAAGCTTTCTTT
CASSYDRVGTEAFF
>12|TRBV7-9|.|TRBJ1-6|.
TGTGCCAGCAGCTTAGCAAACTCACCCCTCCACTTT
CASSLANSPLHF
>16|TRBV3-1/TRBV3-2|.|TRBJ2-1|TRBD2
TGTGCCAGCAGCCGCGGTGGAGCGGGGGGGCTATCTGAGCAGTTCTTC
CASSRGGAGGLSEQFF
>13|TRBV10-2|.|TRBJ1-2|TRBD1
TGCGCCACTGGGACAGAAGAGTACTATGGCTACACCTTC
CATGTEEYYGYTF
>14|TRBV27|.|TRBJ1-2|.
TGTGCCAGCAGTTATAGTCGGACTCGCTATGGCTACACCTTC
CASSYSRTRYGYTF
>19|TRBV5-1|.|TRBJ1-6|.
TGCGCCAGCAGCCTACACCCTTGGATTGGCCAGGGCGGGAATTCACCCCTCCACTTT
CASSLHPWIGQGGNSPLHF
>10|TRBV2|.|TRBJ1-3|.
TGTGCCAGCAGTAGAGACACCATATATTTT
CASSRDTIYF
>13|TRBV11-2|.|TRBJ1-3|.
TGTGCCAGCAGCCCGGGTGGTGGAAACACCATATATTTT
CASSPGGGNTIYF
>15|TRBV7-3|.|TRBJ1-6|TRBD1
TGTGCCAGCAGCATGGGACAGGGAACAGGATCACCCCTCCACTTT
CASSMGQGTGSPLHF
>15|TRBV5-1|.|TRBJ2-3|.
TGCGCCAGCAGGTTAGGGGCTTATAAGACAGATACGCAGTATTTT
CASRLGAYKTDTQYF
>12|TRBV7-9|.|TRBJ2-7|.
TGTGCCAGCAGCTTGGTATCCTACGAGCAGTACTTC
CASSLVSYEQYF
>11|TRBV3-1/TRBV3-2|.|TRBJ2-3|.
TGTGCCAGCAGTTGGACAGATACGCAGTATTTT
CASSWTDTQYF
>16|TRBV28|.|TRBJ1-2|TRBD1
TGTGCCAGCACTCTACAGGGGGACAGGGTTTTCTATGGCTACACCTTC
CASTLQGDRVFYGYTF
>12|TRBV29-1|.|TRBJ1-1|.
TGCAGCTCACAGAGGGGGGGAACTGAAGCTTTCTTT
CSSQRGGTEAFF
>15|TRBV27|.|TRBJ1-1|TRBD1
TGTGCCAGCAGCCGTCCGGGACAGTCGTTAGCTGAAGCTTTCTTT
CASSRPGQSLAEAFF
>17|TRBV27|.|TRBJ1-5|.
TGTGCCAGCAGTTTTTGGGCAGGGGAATATAGCAATCAGCCCCAGCATTTT
CASSFWAGEYSNQPQHF
>15|TRBV4-3|.|TRBJ2-7|TRBD1
TGCGCCAGCAGCCCCTTTGACGCCAGGGGGAACGAGCAGTACTTC
CASSPFDARGNEQYF
>14|TRBV19|.|TRBJ2-1|.
TGTGCCAGTTCATTGGGGAGTACCTACAATGAGCAGTTCTTC
CASSLGSTYNEQFF
>16|TRBV19|.|TRBJ2-1|.
TGTGCCAGTAGAAATCTCCGGACCGGTACCTACAATGAGCAGTTCTTC
CASRNLRTGTYNEQFF
>14|TRBV11-3|.|TRBJ2-5|.
TGTGCCAGCAGCTTCAACGGGGTTGGCGAGACCCAGTACTTC
CASSFNGVGETQYF
>15|TRBV5-1|.|TRBJ2-2|TRBD1
TGCGCCAGCAGCCATGACACAGGGGGCACCGGGGAGCTGTTTTTT
CASSHDTGGTGELFF
>13|TRBV7-9|once|TRBJ1-4|.
TGTGCCAGCAGCGCCGGGGAGGGCGAAAAACTGTTTTTT
CASSAGEGEKLFF
>13|TRBV27|.|TRBJ1-1|.
TGTGCCAGCAGTTGGGGGGTTGGCACTGAAGCTTTCTTT
CASSWGVGTEAFF
>15|TRBV27|.|TRBJ1-5|.
TGTGCCAGCAGTTTTACACCTTATAGCAATCAGCCCCAGCATTTT
CASSFTPYSNQPQHF
>15|TRBV5-1|.|TRBJ2-5|.
TGCGCCAGCAGCTTGGGGGCGGGGGCCCAAGAGACCCAGTACTTC
CASSLGAGAQETQYF
>16|TRBV28|.|TRBJ2-2|.
TGTGCCAGCAGTTTGTATTCCAGAACGAACACCGGGGAGCTGTTTTTT
CASSLYSRTNTGELFF